This TCR beta chain comes out of a study of early T cells in non-severe SARS-CoV-2 infection. TCRdb processed the 5' RACE reads anew with MiXCR; each CDR3 protein has one entry. In the table there are approximately 77,000 distinct CDR3 sequences, 15% of which are singletons. The CDR3 totals 15 residues. CDR1 is MNHEY, CDR2 SMNVEV, per germline (reference sequence). The V gene end was trimmed by 0 bases and the J gene end by 7 bases; junction bases not matched to a gene: 7. Sequencing input: whole blood. This chain links TRBV27 with TRBJ1-2, with 8 bases that match TRBD1. The source is an adult who was a healthcare worker with PCR-confirmed SARS-CoV-2 infection or an uninfected control (not recorded which). The DNA of the CDR3 is TGTGCCAGCAGTTTATCAGGGCAGGGGGCTGGTGGCTACACCTTC. As protein: CASSLSGQGAGGYTF.